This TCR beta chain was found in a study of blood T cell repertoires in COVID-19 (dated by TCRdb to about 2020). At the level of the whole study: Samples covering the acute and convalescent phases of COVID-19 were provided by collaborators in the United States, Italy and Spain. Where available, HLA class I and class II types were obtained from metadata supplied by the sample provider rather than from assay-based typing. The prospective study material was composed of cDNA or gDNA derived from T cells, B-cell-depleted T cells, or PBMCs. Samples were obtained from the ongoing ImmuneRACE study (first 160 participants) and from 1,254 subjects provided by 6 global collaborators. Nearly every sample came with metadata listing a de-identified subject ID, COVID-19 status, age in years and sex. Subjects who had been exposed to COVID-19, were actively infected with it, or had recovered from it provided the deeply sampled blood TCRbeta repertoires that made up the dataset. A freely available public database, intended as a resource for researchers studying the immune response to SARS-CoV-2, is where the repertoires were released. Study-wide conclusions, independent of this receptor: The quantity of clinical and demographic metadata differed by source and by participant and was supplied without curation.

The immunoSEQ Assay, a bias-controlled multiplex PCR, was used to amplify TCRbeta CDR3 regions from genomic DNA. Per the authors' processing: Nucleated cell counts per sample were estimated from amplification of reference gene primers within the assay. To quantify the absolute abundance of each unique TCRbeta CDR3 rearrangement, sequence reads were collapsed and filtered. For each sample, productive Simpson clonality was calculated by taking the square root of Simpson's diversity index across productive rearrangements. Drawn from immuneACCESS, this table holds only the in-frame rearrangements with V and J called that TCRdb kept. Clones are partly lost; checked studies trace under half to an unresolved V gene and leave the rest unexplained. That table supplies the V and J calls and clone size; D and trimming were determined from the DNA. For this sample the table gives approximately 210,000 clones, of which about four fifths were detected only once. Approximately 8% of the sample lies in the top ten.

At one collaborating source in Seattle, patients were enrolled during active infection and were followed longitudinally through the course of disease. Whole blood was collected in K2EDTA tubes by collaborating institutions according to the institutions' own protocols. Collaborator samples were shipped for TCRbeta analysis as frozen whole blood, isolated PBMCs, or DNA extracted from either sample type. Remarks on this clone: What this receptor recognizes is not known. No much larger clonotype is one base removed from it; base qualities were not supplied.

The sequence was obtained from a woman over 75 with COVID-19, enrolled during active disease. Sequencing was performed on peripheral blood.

The CDR3: CASSYRSSYNSPLHF. The nucleotide sequence is TGTGCCAGCAGCTACAGAAGCTCCTATAATTCACCCCTCCACTTT. The V and J genes are TRBV5-6 and TRBJ1-6, with no D gene named confidently. Counted from cysteine to phenylalanine, this CDR3 has 15 amino acids. The only DNA kept is the CDR3, 45 bases in frame from the first base. Cut back by 3 bases and 0 bases, the V and J ends lie 7 bases apart. Looking up the germline V gene yields CDR1 SGHDT and CDR2 YYEEEE.